This TCR beta chain was observed in a study of blood T cells in healthy people across ages (dated by TCRdb to the mid-2010s). Concerning the study at large: In model experiments, template switching captured about one uniquely barcoded TCR beta cDNA molecule for every two T cells. The study analyzed two additional independent replicas of 1 million unique cDNA reads from the same blood draw for two donors, one aged 18 to 30 and one aged 80 or older. Donors of different ages were randomly distributed across sequencing lanes to avoid experimental bias. Donors were grouped into four age groups: young (average 16 years), middle-aged (39), aged (approximately 58) and long-lived (around 80). To track age-related changes in TCR beta repertoire diversity, the study relied on deep sequencing normalized with unique cDNA molecular identifiers. What the research found in general, with its limitations: Estimates of total diversity based on one million sequenced T cells were regarded as lower bounds and as underestimates. Compared with the aged group, more naive CD4+ T cells, fewer expanded clones and increased TCR diversity were shown by the long-lived group, suggesting age selection. Because the CMV infection status of the donors was unknown, age-related changes in expanded clonotypes may potentially have been confounded. A strong correlation was found between observed TCR beta diversity and the percentage of naive T cells measured by flow cytometry. As age increased, observed TCR beta diversity per million T cells dropped in a roughly linear way, and a significant reduction was already evident by age 40. Since profiling was done on bulk unsorted PBMCs, naive and antigen-experienced compartments could not be conclusively compared.

To prepare the library, 5' RACE was applied. The sequencer listed for this sample is Illumina HiSeq 2500. A second PCR of roughly 6 to 12 cycles was performed with a sample-barcoded 5' primer and a J-beta primer mix. A unique molecular identifier was introduced onto each TCR beta cDNA molecule by a template-switch 5' adaptor carrying 12 random nucleotides. Each sample yielded at least 2.5 million CDR3-containing paired-end reads. The Mint cDNA synthesis kit, primed by a TRBC-specific oligonucleotide, was used to synthesize first-strand cDNA from all RNA. Following uracil-DNA glycosylase treatment, all cDNA underwent a first 18-cycle PCR with the universal primers M1SS and BC2_uni_R. The paper's processing steps were these. For normalization, 1 million high-quality reads were randomly selected from each sample, with every read carrying a distinct molecular identifier. Reads sharing molecular identifiers were discarded rather than binned into consensus sequences. MiTCR, set to a Q25 quality threshold and the strictest error-elimination algorithm, was used for CDR3 identification, clonotype clustering and error correction. Lower-bound total TCR beta diversity was estimated with a nonparametric unseen species model using Euler transformation. Starting from the raw public reads, TCRdb applied fastp trimming at Q25, assembled clones with MiXCR and retained in-frame beta chains. Every CDR3 protein is listed once, alongside the most common genes and DNA of its rows. The V and J calls and clone size are TCRdb's, not the authors'. This sample gives 850,000 to 1,000,000 distinct CDR3 sequences in total; around 48% of them show up just once. Roughly 13% of the sample rests with the top ten.

V loses 5 bases of germline sequence and J loses 0 bases, and the interval between the two ends is 14 bases. Measured from the cysteine to the phenylalanine, the CDR3 is 17 residues long. The only DNA kept is the CDR3, 51 bases in frame from the first base. The CDR1 and CDR2 encoded by the germline V gene (reference sequence) are MNHEY and SMNVEV. Systemically healthy Caucasian individuals from Russia, 35 to 50 in total and aged roughly 6 to 90 years, were included as donors. Around 9.8 milliliters of peripheral blood were collected from each donor into EDTA-treated Vacutainer tubes. Ficoll-Paque density-gradient centrifugation was used to isolate PBMCs, with at least 7 million per sample. Total RNA was extracted from PBMCs with Trizol reagent, with at least 6 micrograms obtained per sample. The percentages of naive CD45RAhigh/CD27high T cells were determined by flow cytometry on a PBMC aliquot from every donor.

This clonotype was recorded a few times. Its antigen is not yet known. The record has no base qualities; no much larger clone is one base away. Input material: blood. This TCR derives from a man aged 25-45 years in good health. Recombination connected TRBV27 to TRBJ1-6; confidence is insufficient to name the D gene. The bases read TGTGCCAGCAGTCCCATGCAGTACTTCTCCTATAATTCACCCCTCCACTTT. The resulting protein is CASSPMQYFSYNSPLHF.